Presented here are 5 T cell receptor beta chains from one specimen sequenced in a study of blood T cell repertoires in COVID-19. Generated by immunoSEQ multiplex PCR, the TCRdb table keeps only in-frame clones and is missing some. Of about 300,000 clones listed, about 90% are singletons. Sequencing was carried out using peripheral blood. Receptors were obtained from a woman aged 25 to 45 with COVID-19, enrolled during active disease.

On this clone itself: Other DNA sequences in the same sample also yield this CDR3. The V and J genes are TRBV19 and TRBJ2-2, with D perhaps matching TRBD1 (5 bases). The CDR3 runs 12 residues. V lost 6 bases, J lost 6 bases, and 8 bases lay in between. Germline lookup yields CDR1 LNHDA and CDR2 SQIVND (reference sequence). The CDR3 loop reads CASSQGAGELFF. CDR3 nucleotide sequence: TGTGCCAGTAGCCAAGGGGCCGGGGAGCTGTTTTTT.

This rearrangement joins TRBV29-1 to TRBJ2-3, with a weak D call TRBD1 (5 bases). Per the germline V gene, CDR1 is SQVTM and CDR2 is ANQGSEA. Trimming pared 7 bases from V and 0 bases from J, leaving 14 bases between. The CDR3 sequence is 14 residues long. This chain's CDR3 is CSGWTSSSTDTQYF. The CDR3 DNA is TGCAGCGGATGGACATCCTCTAGCACAGATACGCAGTATTTT.

The chain uses TRBV12-5 and TRBJ1-5; the D gene is possibly TRBD1 (5 bases). Germline V gene data show CDR1 as LGHNT and CDR2 as FRNRAP. The V gene lost 2 bases and the J gene lost 2 bases, with 10 bases spanning the gap. The CDR3 contains 15 residues. The CDR3 spells CASGLWGNGNQPQHF. CDR3 DNA: TGTGCTAGTGGTTTGTGGGGCAATGGCAATCAGCCCCAGCATTTT. Based on the CDR3 plus reference TRBV12-5 and TRBJ1-5, the full variable domain is DARVTQTPRHKVTEMGQEVTMRCQPILGHNTVFWYRQTMMQGLELLAYFRNRAPLDDSGMPKDRFSAEMPDATLATLKIQPSEPRDSAVYFCASGLWGNGNQPQHFGDGTRLSIL.

This clone has only one observation. The chain employs TRBV6-5 and TRBJ2-3; the D gene is possibly TRBD2 (5 bases). With 5 bases removed from V and 7 bases from J, the gap between germline ends came to 7 bases. Germline V lookup: CDR1 MNHEY, CDR2 SVGAGI. The CDR3 totals 11 residues. The CDR3 reads CASSRDYTQYF. The CDR3 DNA sequence: TGTGCCAGCAGTCGGGATTATACGCAGTATTTT.

This chain uses TRBV5-8 with TRBJ1-1; 9 bases agree with TRBD1. The CDR3 is made up of 18 amino acids. Unmatched junction bases numbered 10, after V lost 1 base and J lost 0 bases. From germline, CDR1 is SGHTS and CDR2 YDEGEE. The CDR3 spells CASSLYLWTGVVNTEAFF. CDR3 bases: TGTGCCAGCAGCTTGTATTTATGGACAGGGGTCGTGAACACTGAAGCTTTCTTT.